Included here is one T cell receptor beta chain sequence, with context. The target antigen is unknown. These data are taken from a study of cytomegalovirus exposure and HLA in healthy donors. Study-wide background: Earlier sequencing of 200 million or so T cells yielded around 100 million unique TCR beta sequences.

With 60 Vbeta and 13 Jbeta primers, the PCR was carried out. Only in-frame clones appear in the TCRdb table, and some are missing; sequencing was by immunoSEQ multiplex PCR. The data show around 200,000 clones, around four fifths seen once. Study-wide findings and caveats: Some TCR beta chains (over 150 of them) were listed as cytomegalovirus-associated. Common viral pathogens were later found to be apparently linked to several of the most significant clusters. Other equally common chains were less clonally expanded than HLA-associated TCR beta chains, a later analysis showed.

Sequenced sample: PBMCs. The TCR comes from a woman between 18 and 29 years old in good health and CMV-seronegative.

Here the CDR3 reads CASSLRWGGRQPQHF. The CDR3, as DNA: TGTGCCAGCAGCTTACGTTGGGGGGGACGTCAGCCCCAGCATTTT. The chain links TRBV7-7 to TRBJ1-5, with a tentative D call TRBD1 (5 bases). CDR1 is SSHAT and CDR2 is FNYEAQ in the germline V gene (reference sequence). V shed 2 bases and J shed 6 bases, with 14 bases lying between them. The CDR3 is 15 residues long.